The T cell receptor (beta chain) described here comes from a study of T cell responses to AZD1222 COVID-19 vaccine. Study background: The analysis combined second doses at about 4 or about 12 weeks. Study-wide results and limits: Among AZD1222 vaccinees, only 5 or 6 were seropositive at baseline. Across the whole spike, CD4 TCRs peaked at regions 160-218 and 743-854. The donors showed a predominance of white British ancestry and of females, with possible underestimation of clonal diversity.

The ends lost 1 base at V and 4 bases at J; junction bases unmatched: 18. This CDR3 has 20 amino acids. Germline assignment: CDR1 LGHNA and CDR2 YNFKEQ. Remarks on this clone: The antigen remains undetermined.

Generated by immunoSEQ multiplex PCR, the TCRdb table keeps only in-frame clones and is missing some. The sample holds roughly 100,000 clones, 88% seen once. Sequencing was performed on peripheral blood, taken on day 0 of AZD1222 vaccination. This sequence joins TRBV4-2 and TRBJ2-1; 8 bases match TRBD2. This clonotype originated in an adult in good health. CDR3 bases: TGTGCCAGCAGCCAAGCCGTGACTAGCGACCCTCTAAGAGGGTACAATGAGCAGTTCTTC. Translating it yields CASSQAVTSDPLRGYNEQFF.